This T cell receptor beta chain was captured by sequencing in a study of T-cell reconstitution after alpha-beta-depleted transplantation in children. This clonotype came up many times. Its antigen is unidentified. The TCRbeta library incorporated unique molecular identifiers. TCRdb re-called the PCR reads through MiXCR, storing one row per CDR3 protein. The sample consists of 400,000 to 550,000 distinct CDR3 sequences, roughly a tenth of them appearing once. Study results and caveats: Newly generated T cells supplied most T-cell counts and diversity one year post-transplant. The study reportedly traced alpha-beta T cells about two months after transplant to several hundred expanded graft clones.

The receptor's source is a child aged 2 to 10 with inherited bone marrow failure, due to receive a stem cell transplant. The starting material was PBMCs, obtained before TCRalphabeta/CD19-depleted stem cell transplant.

For the CDR3, the DNA is TGTGCCAGCAAATTGGGGGTTTATTCAGATACGCAGTATTTT. Its translation is CASKLGVYSDTQYF. The chain has TRBV28 and TRBJ2-3; D tentatively reads TRBD1 or TRBD2 (5 bases each). Trimming left V 7 bases short and J 4 bases short, with 15 bases between. The CDR3 extends over 14 amino acids. Germline V CDR1 and CDR2: MDHEN, SYDVKM.